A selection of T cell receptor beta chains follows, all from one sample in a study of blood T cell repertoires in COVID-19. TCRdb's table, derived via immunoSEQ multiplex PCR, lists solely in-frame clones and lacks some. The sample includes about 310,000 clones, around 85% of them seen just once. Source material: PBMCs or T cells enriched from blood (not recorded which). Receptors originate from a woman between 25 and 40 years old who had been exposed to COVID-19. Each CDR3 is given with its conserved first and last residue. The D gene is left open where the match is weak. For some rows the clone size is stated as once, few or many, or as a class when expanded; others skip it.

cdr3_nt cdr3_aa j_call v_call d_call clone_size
TGTGCCAGCAGTTCTCACAGGGTTGGGGTTGAAGGTGCCACTGAAGCTTTCTTT CASSSHRVGVEGATEAFF TRBJ1-1 TRBV28 . .
TGCAGCGTTGCTGAAAGGGGGCGAAACCAGCCCCAGCATTTT CSVAERGRNQPQHF TRBJ1-5 TRBV29-1 TRBD1 once
TGTGCCAGCAGCCCAGTACAGGGAAGTGAAGAGCAGTACTTC CASSPVQGSEEQYF TRBJ2-7 TRBV7-9 . once
TGTGCCAGCAGCCCCAACATGGGAGGAGATAATGAAAAACTGTTTTTT CASSPNMGGDNEKLFF TRBJ1-4 TRBV5-8 . .
TGTGCCAGCAGTACAGGGTGGAGTGAAAAACTGTTTTTT CASSTGWSEKLFF TRBJ1-4 TRBV7-2 . .
TGCGCCAGCAGAATGACAGGGGGCCCTGAAGCTTTCTTT CASRMTGGPEAFF TRBJ1-1 TRBV5-1 TRBD1 few
TGTGCCAGTAGTATAGGGTTAGCGGCCATTGGAGAGACCCAGTACTTC CASSIGLAAIGETQYF TRBJ2-5 TRBV19 . .
TGTGCCAGCAGCGCGCCAGACAGAGGGGGCTATGGCTACACCTTC CASSAPDRGGYGYTF TRBJ1-2 TRBV7-2 . .
TGTGCCAGCAGCGTTGGGAGCCCTCTCTACGAGCAGTACTTC CASSVGSPLYEQYF TRBJ2-7 TRBV6-5 . .
TGCAGTGCTAGTACGGGGTTTGGCTACACCTTC CSASTGFGYTF TRBJ1-2 TRBV20-1 . .
TGTGCCAGTAGCAACAGGGACAGGGGAACAGATACGCAGTATTTT CASSNRDRGTDTQYF TRBJ2-3 TRBV19 TRBD1 .
TGTGCCAGCAGCTTGGGGGGGCGCGAGGATTCACCCCTCCACTTT CASSLGGREDSPLHF TRBJ1-6 TRBV5-4 . few
TGTGCCAGCAGCGTAGAAAAAGGGGCTAGCGCTGCCACCGGGGAGCTGTTTTTT CASSVEKGASAATGELFF TRBJ2-2 TRBV9 . once
TGTGCCAGCTCATCCTTACAGGGAATGGGCACTGAAGCTTTCTTT CASSSLQGMGTEAFF TRBJ1-1 TRBV18 . few
TGTGCCAGCACTACTGGGGGGACAGGGCTGTCTAAGACGTACTTC CASTTGGTGLSKTYF TRBJ2-7 TRBV28 TRBD1 once
TGTGCCAGCAGCCAACCGGGACAGGGGGCGAGAGAGCAGTACTTC CASSQPGQGAREQYF TRBJ2-7 TRBV3-1/TRBV3-2 TRBD1 .
TGTGCCAGCAGCTTGGTCCGGTCAGGGGACGGCAATCAGCCCCAGCATTTT CASSLVRSGDGNQPQHF TRBJ1-5 TRBV5-5 . .
TGTGCCAGCAGTGAGGGGGGATCAAATGAAAAACTGTTTTTT CASSEGGSNEKLFF TRBJ1-4 TRBV25-1 . .
TGTGCCAGCAGTTTACAGGGACCCGTCGAAAAACTGTTTTTT CASSLQGPVEKLFF TRBJ1-4 TRBV5-6 . .
TGCGCCAGCAGCCAAGACGGAGCGGGGGGGCCGCCAGATACGCAGTATTTT CASSQDGAGGPPDTQYF TRBJ2-3 TRBV4-3 TRBD2 few
TGTGCCAGCAGCCCCACCAGCGGGGGGTGGTTCACGGAGCAGTTCTTC CASSPTSGGWFTEQFF TRBJ2-1 TRBV9 TRBD2 .
TGTGCCAGCACTTACGGCGCGGGTTACAATGAGCAGTTCTTC CASTYGAGYNEQFF TRBJ2-1 TRBV28 . .
TGTGCCAGCAGCTTGGTGGCCAGGGCCCCGAATGAGGACGAGCAGTACTTC CASSLVARAPNEDEQYF TRBJ2-7 TRBV5-8 . few
TGTGCCACCAGTGATTTGGGGGGCGCGGATGGCTACACCTTC CATSDLGGADGYTF TRBJ1-2 TRBV24-1 . .
TGTGCCAGCAGCTTATCTTCGGAGACGCAGTATTTT CASSLSSETQYF TRBJ2-3 TRBV7-9 . once
TGTGCCAGCAGCTTAGGGACAGGGAGGGATGGCTACACCTTC CASSLGTGRDGYTF TRBJ1-2 TRBV7-9 TRBD1 few
TGTGCCAGCAGCTCTTTTATAGCGGGAGGGCCCCGATTAACAGATACGCAGTATTTT CASSSFIAGGPRLTDTQYF TRBJ2-3 TRBV7-2 TRBD2 .
TGTGCCACCAGCCTCTCTAGGGCAGGGTCCTACGAGCAGTACTTC CATSLSRAGSYEQYF TRBJ2-7 TRBV15 . .
TGTGCCACCAGCACCGGGACGGGGGGATTTTCTGGAAACACCATATATTTT CATSTGTGGFSGNTIYF TRBJ1-3 TRBV15 . .
TGCGCCAGCAGCCAAGAAGAGACGGCGGAAGAGACCCAGTACTTC CASSQEETAEETQYF TRBJ2-5 TRBV4-3 . .
TGTGCCAGCAGCCTTACCGAGGGAAGGACTGAAGCTTTCTTT CASSLTEGRTEAFF TRBJ1-1 TRBV5-4 . many
TGTGCCAGCAGCTCGACAGGGTTGAGAACTGAAGCTTTCTTT CASSSTGLRTEAFF TRBJ1-1 TRBV7-9 TRBD1 .
TGTGCCAGCAGTGTCCTCCCTCAGGGGAGCACAGATACGCAGTATTTT CASSVLPQGSTDTQYF TRBJ2-3 TRBV2 . .
TGTGCCAGCAGCCGACTAGCGGGTCAATACGAGCAGTACTTC CASSRLAGQYEQYF TRBJ2-7 TRBV6-5 TRBD2 many
TGCGCCAGCAGCCCTGCGGGTCGGACAGGGAGCCACGAGCAGTACTTC CASSPAGRTGSHEQYF TRBJ2-7 TRBV4-3 TRBD1 .
TGTGCCAGCAGCCCGGTGTGGACAGGGAGGTTCGGTAACACTGAAGCTTTCTTT CASSPVWTGRFGNTEAFF TRBJ1-1 TRBV5-6 TRBD1 .
TGTGCCAGCACAGGGGTTAGCGGGAGGGGGACAGATACGCAGTATTTT CASTGVSGRGTDTQYF TRBJ2-3 TRBV25-1 TRBD2 .
TGTGCCAGCAGCTTAATACAGGGGGAGACCCAGTACTTC CASSLIQGETQYF TRBJ2-5 TRBV11-3 TRBD1 few
TGTGCCACCAGTGATGGTCACAGCGGGGAGCTGTTTTTT CATSDGHSGELFF TRBJ2-2 TRBV24-1 . .
TGTGCCAGCAGCGCAATCGTCACAGGGAATGAAAAACTGTTTTTT CASSAIVTGNEKLFF TRBJ1-4 TRBV7-9 . .
TGTGCCAGCGGGACTCGGACAGGGAGTGTCAATGAGCAGTTCTTC CASGTRTGSVNEQFF TRBJ2-1 TRBV6-5 TRBD1 .
TGTGCCACACAAGCTAACTATGGCTACACCTTC CATQANYGYTF TRBJ1-2 TRBV28 . few
TGTGCCAGCAGTTTAACCAGCGGGGGGGCTGAGACCCAGTACTTC CASSLTSGGAETQYF TRBJ2-5 TRBV28 TRBD2 .